Detailed here is one TCR beta chain. Its antigen remains unknown. The CDR3 spans 15 residues. Germline lookup yields CDR1 DFQATT and CDR2 SNEGSKA (reference sequence). With 3 bases removed from V and 0 bases from J, the gap between germline ends came to 12 bases. This sample stems from a study of blood T cells in healthy people across ages. General observations from the study: Any changes in expanded clonotypes were possibly confounded, as donor CMV status remained unknown. A roughly linear age-dependent decrease characterized TCR beta diversity per million T cells.

For the second PCR, which ran for roughly 6 to 12 cycles, a sample-barcoded 5' primer and a J-beta primer mix were used. One entry per CDR3 protein, called by TCRdb with MiXCR from the 5' RACE reads. The table lists around 1,900,000 distinct CDR3 sequences, about two fifths of them singletons, with roughly 24% in the top ten. The chain employs TRBV20-1 and TRBJ2-4; D is unclear. This TCR came from a human donor in good health. Sequences were obtained from blood. The DNA of the CDR3 is TGCAGTGCTAGTATCGCTACCTTAGCCAAAAACATTCAGTACTTC. Translating gives CSASIATLAKNIQYF.